This T cell receptor (beta chain) was recorded in a study of blood T cell repertoires in COVID-19. Germline loops: CDR1 MNHEY, CDR2 SVGAGI. CDR3 length equals 15 residues. The ends lost 3 bases at V and 6 bases at J; junction bases unmatched: 9. TCRdb keeps only in-frame clones here, not all; method: immunoSEQ multiplex PCR. Found here are approximately 220,000 clones, approximately 80% of them singletons; the top ten hold 1.3%. Residents of about two dozen US areas, aged about 18 to 89 years, made up the participants. Membership in each cohort depended on participant-reported clinical history. J is TRBJ1-2 and V is TRBV6-5; TRBD1 matches at 8 bases. Sequencing was performed on PBMCs or T cells enriched from blood (not recorded which). This clonotype originated in a woman in her 40s with acute COVID-19. The CDR3 nucleotides read TGTGCCAGCAGTTATGAATCCCGGACAGGGAATGGCTACACCTTC. This gives the protein CASSYESRTGNGYTF.